The rows below give T cell receptor beta chains drawn from one sample of a study of OX40 agonist ivuxolimab in advanced cancers. The method was immunoSEQ multiplex PCR; TCRdb's version includes in-frame clones alone and lacks a portion of them. The sample carries almost 80,000 clones, around 87% recorded once. The specimen comprised CD4+ or CD8+ T cells sorted from blood, sampled in a trial of the OX40 agonist ivuxolimab. All receptors come from an adult with an advanced solid tumor such as melanoma, head and neck, liver or kidney cancer. Each CDR3 is given with its conserved first and last residue. Clone size is stated in some rows and not others, as once, few, many or a class when expanded.

clone_size: .
v_call: TRBV6-6
cdr3_aa: CASSYRGETQYF

clone_size: .
v_call: TRBV5-4
cdr3_aa: CASSFGGGRNNEQFF

clone_size: .
v_call: TRBV2
cdr3_aa: CASSELGGEQYF

clone_size: .
v_call: TRBV5-4
cdr3_aa: CASSRGQGNTGELFF

clone_size: .
v_call: TRBV27
cdr3_aa: CASSSPSATGANVPTF

clone_size: .
v_call: TRBV6-6
cdr3_aa: CASSSHGGAGELFF

clone_size: few
v_call: TRBV6-1
cdr3_aa: CASSGEGREQYF

clone_size: .
v_call: TRBV6-1
cdr3_aa: CASSESLAGGYEQYF

clone_size: .
v_call: TRBV13
cdr3_aa: CASSSSSVGIGNTIYF

clone_size: once
v_call: TRBV21-1
cdr3_aa: CASRGRRRNTEAFF

clone_size: .
v_call: TRBV29-1
cdr3_aa: CSDISGEIYNEQFF

clone_size: .
v_call: TRBV5-1
cdr3_aa: CASSPGAAGGNTGELFF

clone_size: .
v_call: TRBV19
cdr3_aa: CAIHITSGRHSSYNEQFF

clone_size: .
v_call: TRBV29-1
cdr3_aa: CSVETWGEQFF

clone_size: few
v_call: TRBV2
cdr3_aa: CASSEDFAGTGELFF

clone_size: .
v_call: TRBV11-2
cdr3_aa: CASSLQAGGTGELFF